This passage covers 29 T cell receptor beta chains from one sample sequenced in a study of early T cells in non-severe SARS-CoV-2 infection. TCRdb used MiXCR to reprocess the 5' RACE reads, holding one entry per CDR3 protein. Of tens of thousands of distinct CDR3 sequences in the sample, around 9.1% were seen once. Specimen: whole blood, collected at baseline. The receptors come from an adult who was a healthcare worker with PCR-confirmed SARS-CoV-2 infection or an uninfected control (not recorded which).

The chain carries TRBV7-8 and TRBJ2-3, with a weak D call TRBD1 (6 bases). Germline CDR1 and CDR2: SGHVS and FQNEAQ. V lost 3 bases and J lost 4, with 14 bases in between. The length of the CDR3 is 15 residues. CDR3 region: CASSFLLRGSDTQYF. The CDR3 DNA reads TGTGCCAGCAGCTTTCTTTTAAGGGGGTCAGATACGCAGTATTTT. The entire variable domain, with the rest obtained from reference TRBV7-8 and TRBJ2-3, is as follows: GAGVSQSPRYKVAKRGQDVALRCDPISGHVSLFWYQQALGQGPEFLTYFQNEAQLDKSGLPSDRFFAERPEGSVSTLKIQRTQQEDSAVYLCASSFLLRGSDTQYFGPGTRLTVL.

This clonotype was detected only a few times. The chain carries TRBV5-6 and TRBJ1-5; a weak D match, TRBD1 (5 bases). The germline gives CDR1 SGHDT, CDR2 YYEEEE. V was trimmed by 4 bases and J by 0 bases, leaving 17 bases between them. CDR3 length: 17 residues. CDR3 in amino acids: CASSLGRGRYSNQPQHF. The CDR3 nucleotides read TGTGCCAGCAGCCTTGGAAGGGGAAGATATAGCAATCAGCCCCAGCATTTT. Drawing the rest from reference TRBV5-6 and TRBJ1-5, the complete variable domain is DAGVTQSPTHLIKTRGQQVTLRCSPKSGHDTVSWYQQALGQGPQFIFQYYEEEERQRGNFPDRFSGHQFPNYSSELNVNALLLGDSALYLCASSLGRGRYSNQPQHFGDGTRLSIL.

This clonotype was found a few times. J is TRBJ2-5 and V is TRBV28; no clear D gene. Germline CDR1 reads MDHEN; CDR2 reads SYDVKM. V was trimmed by 5 bases and J by 1 base, leaving 11 bases between them. CDR3 length equals 14 residues. The chain's CDR3 is CASSPPGFQETQYF. Written as DNA, the CDR3 is TGTGCCAGCAGTCCTCCCGGGTTCCAAGAGACCCAGTACTTC.

V is TRBV13 and J is TRBJ2-7, with TRBD1 as a possible D gene (6 bases). The germline V gene has CDR1 PRHDT and CDR2 FYEKMQ (reference sequence). V lost 5 bases to trimming and J lost 3 bases, with 14 bases between them. There are 14 residues in the CDR3. The CDR3 is CASSPNRAHYEQYF. DNA for the CDR3: TGTGCCAGCAGCCCGAACAGGGCCCACTACGAGCAGTACTTC. The entire variable domain, with the rest obtained from reference TRBV13 and TRBJ2-7, is as follows: AAGVIQSPRHLIKEKRETATLKCYPIPRHDTVYWYQQGPGQDPQFLISFYEKMQSDKGSIPDRFSAQQFSDYHSELNMSSLELGDSALYFCASSPNRAHYEQYFGPGTRLTVT.

This clonotype has more than one count but fewer than ten. The chain uses TRBV12-3 or TRBV12-4 and TRBJ1-1; TRBD1 might be the D (6 bases). This CDR3 is built from 13 residues. V was clipped by 7 bases and J by 0 bases, with 9 bases between them. In DNA form, the CDR3 reads TGTGCCAGCACGGACAGACTGAACACTGAAGCTTTCTTT. This encodes CASTDRLNTEAFF.

The gene calls are TRBV2 and TRBJ1-2, with D unclear. V was trimmed by 8 bases and J by 1 base, leaving 14 bases between them. Germline CDR1 SNHLY, CDR2 FYNNEI. The CDR3 is 14 amino acids. CDR3 sequence: CASRRTDSNYGYTF. The CDR3 nucleotides read TGTGCCAGCCGCCGGACGGATAGTAACTATGGCTACACCTTC.

The chain combines TRBV5-1 with TRBJ1-4; no clear D gene. CDR1 and CDR2 (germline): SGHRS, YFSETQ. This CDR3 is 14 amino acids long. The V end lost 5 bases, the J end lost 8 bases, and 16 bases lay between the germline ends. The CDR3 DNA follows: TGCGCCAGCAGGAGTGGGCCCGAAGGCGAAAAACTGTTTTTT. Its protein is CASRSGPEGEKLFF.

This clonotype has a count of ten or more. Written as DNA, the CDR3 is TGTGCCAGTGAGGAAGCCGCCGGGGAGCTGTTTTTT. This translates into CASEEAAGELFF. This chain links TRBV19 with TRBJ2-2; D gene uncertain. Germline V CDR1 and CDR2: LNHDA, SQIVND (reference sequence). Trimming shortened V by 8 bases and J by 6 bases, and 10 bases separated the two germline ends. The CDR3 has 12 residues.

The genes are TRBV7-9 and TRBJ1-1; D gene uncertain. The length of the CDR3 is 14 residues. V lost 5 bases and J lost 3, with 13 bases in between. Germline V CDR1 and CDR2: SEHNR, FQNEAQ (reference sequence). The CDR3 DNA reads as TGTGCCAGCAGCCCAACCACATCGGACACTGAAGCTTTCTTT. This gives the protein CASSPTTSDTEAFF.

The rearrangement joins TRBV2 to TRBJ2-4; 7 nucleotides line up with TRBD1. The CDR3 runs to 15 residues. Unmatched junction bases numbered 12, after V lost 8 bases and J lost 5 bases. Germline V gene lookup returns CDR1 SNHLY and CDR2 FYNNEI. The CDR3: CASGHRGTVENIQYF. The CDR3, as DNA: TGTGCCAGCGGTCACAGGGGCACGGTGGAAAACATTCAGTACTTC.

V is TRBV3-1 and J is TRBJ2-7; no firm D call. Germline values: CDR1 LGHDT, CDR2 YNNKEL (reference sequence). This CDR3 is built from 14 residues. V gave up 2 bases and J gave up 2 bases, with 10 bases separating them. The CDR3 sequence is CASSQSTDTYEQYF. CDR3 coding DNA: TGTGCCAGCAGCCAATCTACAGATACCTACGAGCAGTACTTC.

The chain links TRBV11-2 to TRBJ2-5; either TRBD1 or TRBD2 may fit D (5 bases each). The CDR3 runs to 14 residues. Trimming removed 1 base from V and 1 base from J, with 7 bases in between. The germline V gene has CDR1 SGHAT and CDR2 FQNNGV. This chain's CDR3 is CASSLAGTQETQYF. The CDR3 nucleotides are TGTGCCAGCAGCTTAGCGGGGACCCAAGAGACCCAGTACTTC.

This clonotype was counted many times. This rearrangement joins TRBV6-5 to TRBJ1-3, with D possibly being TRBD1 (6 bases). CDR3 length: 20 residues. V was cut by 4 bases and J by 0 bases, with 25 bases left in between. The germline gives CDR1 MNHEY, CDR2 SVGAGI. CDR3 in amino acids: CASSSTRGASPDSSGNTIYF. CDR3 DNA sequence: TGTGCCAGCAGTTCAACACGGGGGGCCTCTCCAGACTCCTCTGGAAACACCATATATTTT.

This clonotype was observed many times. The chain combines TRBV20-1 with TRBJ2-3; D is unresolved. This CDR3 has 16 residues. Germline CDR1 reads DFQATT; CDR2 reads SNEGSKA (reference sequence). V lost 0 bases and J 3 bases, leaving 16 bases between the germline ends. Here the CDR3 reads CSARDLSARYTDTQYF. CDR3 DNA: TGCAGTGCTAGAGATCTTTCGGCAAGATATACAGATACGCAGTATTTT.

Many counts were recorded for this clonotype. The chain couples TRBV4-3 to TRBJ2-2, with 8 bases matching TRBD1. Germline V gives CDR1 LGHNA, CDR2 YSLEER. Trimming took 2 bases from V and 1 from J; bases not matched to a gene: 6. This CDR3 comprises 17 residues. This chain's CDR3 is CASSQLRGPGNTGELFF. The CDR3 DNA follows: TGCGCCAGCAGCCAACTCAGGGGGCCGGGGAACACCGGGGAGCTGTTTTTT.

The chain employs TRBV10-3 and TRBJ2-1; maybe TRBD2 (5 bases). With 3 bases removed from V and 7 bases from J, the gap between germline ends came to 10 bases. CDR3 length equals 13 residues. From germline, CDR1 is ENHRY and CDR2 SYGVKD. As DNA, the CDR3 is TGTGCCATCAGTGATCTCCCGGGGAATGAGCAGTTCTTC. Residues: CAISDLPGNEQFF.

This clonotype was detected many times. The chain couples TRBV27 to TRBJ2-3; TRBD2 agrees at 15 bases. Germline V lookup: CDR1 MNHEY, CDR2 SMNVEV (reference sequence). This CDR3 is built from 18 residues. With 7 bases clipped from V and 2 bases from J, the junction kept 10 bases outside the gene matches. DNA for the CDR3: TGTGCCAGCACCCCGTGGGGGACTAGCGGGGGGTACACAGATACGCAGTATTTT. The encoded protein is CASTPWGTSGGYTDTQYF.

This clonotype was counted ten times or more. The genes are TRBV5-4 and TRBJ1-2; tentative D call: TRBD1 (6 bases). V was trimmed by 0 bases and J by 8 bases, leaving 11 bases between them. Germline lookup yields CDR1 SGHNT and CDR2 YYREEE (reference sequence). This CDR3 has 13 amino acids. The CDR3 reads CASSLAGTTGYTF. The CDR3 bases are TGTGCCAGCAGCTTGGCCGGGACAACAGGCTACACCTTC. Full variable domain (remainder filled in from reference TRBV5-4 and TRBJ1-2): ETGVTQSPTHLIKTRGQQVTLRCSSQSGHNTVSWYQQALGQGPQFIFQYYREEENGRGNFPPRFSGLQFPNYSSELNVNALELDDSALYLCASSLAGTTGYTFGSGTRLTVV.

V and J are TRBV6-2 or TRBV6-3 and TRBJ1-1, with D hard to call. This CDR3 is 12 amino acids long. V dropped 4 bases and J dropped 1 base, with 4 bases sitting between them. Germline values: CDR1 MNHEY, CDR2 SVGEGT. Here the CDR3 DNA reads TGTGCCAGCAGTTGGGGGAACACTGAAGCTTTCTTT. It yields the protein CASSWGNTEAFF.

This clonotype was seen ten or more times. The chain is built from TRBV5-1 and TRBJ2-2; D is uncertain. V shed 2 bases and J shed 3 bases, with 8 bases lying between them. This CDR3 region has 14 residues. Germline V gene sequence: CDR1 SGHRS, CDR2 YFSETQ. In DNA, the CDR3 is TGCGCCAGCAGCTTAATTCGAGACACCGGGGAGCTGTTTTTT. It is translated as CASSLIRDTGELFF.

Ten or more counts support this clonotype. This rearrangement joins TRBV7-3 to TRBJ2-1; no firm D call. CDR3 length equals 14 residues. V was pared by 5 bases and J by 6 bases, with 14 bases between. Per germline, CDR1 SGHTA and CDR2 FQGTGA. DNA for the CDR3: TGTGCCAGCAGCCATGACGGGTTAAGCAATGAGCAGTTCTTC. Amino acid sequence: CASSHDGLSNEQFF.

V and J are TRBV20-1 and TRBJ2-5; 9 nucleotides agree with TRBD2. This CDR3 has 15 residues. The germline CDR1 and CDR2 sequences are DFQATT and SNEGSKA (reference sequence). V was clipped by 6 bases and J by 5 bases; unmatched bases: 13. CDR3 DNA sequence: TGCAGTGCCCACGGCGGGCGGGGGGGCCTCGAGACCCAGTACTTC. Amino acid sequence: CSAHGGRGGLETQYF.

This clonotype was seen only a few times. The rearrangement uses TRBV7-2 and TRBJ1-2, with D possibly being TRBD1 (6 bases). Trimming took off 10 bases at V and 2 bases at J, with 11 bases between the two ends. This CDR3 has 12 residues. CDR1 is SGHTA, CDR2 FQGNSA, per germline. The CDR3 loop is CAKGQSNYGYTF. In DNA, the CDR3 is TGTGCCAAAGGACAGTCGAACTATGGCTACACCTTC.

The CDR3 DNA follows: TGTGCCAGCAGTTACTCTATTGGGGGGGAGCTGTTTTTT. Amino acid sequence: CASSYSIGGELFF. This chain connects TRBV6-5 to TRBJ2-2; D is unresolved. The V gene lost 0 bases and the J gene lost 8 bases, with 7 bases spanning the gap. CDR1 is MNHEY and CDR2 is SVGAGI in the germline V gene. This CDR3 has 13 residues.

The sample holds many counts of this clonotype. The V and J genes are TRBV4-1 and TRBJ2-1; 14 nucleotides agree with TRBD2. Germline CDR1 and CDR2: MGHRA and YSYEKL. V lost 0 bases and J lost 7; bases outside the gene matches: 2. CDR3 length: 16 residues. The chain's CDR3 is CASSQEGTSGGNEQFF. CDR3 nucleotide sequence: TGCGCCAGCAGCCAAGAAGGGACTAGCGGGGGAAATGAGCAGTTCTTC.

This clonotype was observed a handful of times. The chain links TRBV12-3 or TRBV12-4 to TRBJ1-5; D possibly corresponds to TRBD1 (5 bases). The CDR3 spans 16 residues. Trimming removed 4 bases at V and 0 bases at J, with 13 bases between. CDR3 sequence reads: CASSSGKGSSNQPQHF. DNA of the CDR3: TGTGCCAGCAGTTCTGGGAAGGGGAGTAGCAATCAGCCCCAGCATTTT.

Only a few counts were recorded for this clonotype. This rearrangement joins TRBV9 to TRBJ2-3; 7 bases are shared with TRBD1. Looked up from germline, CDR1 is SGDLS and CDR2 is YYNGEE. This CDR3 is 13 amino acids long. V trimming: 4 bases; J trimming: 4 bases; junction bases outside the gene matches: 3. Here the CDR3 reads CASSRGQADTQYF. In DNA form, the CDR3 reads TGTGCCAGCAGCAGGGGGCAGGCAGATACGCAGTATTTT.

This sequence joins TRBV7-9 and TRBJ1-1; D is undetermined. Trimming removed 7 bases from V and 3 bases from J, with 9 bases in between. The CDR3 contains 12 residues. Germline CDR1 and CDR2: SEHNR and FQNEAQ (reference sequence). As DNA, the CDR3 is TGTGCCAGCATGACATGGGACACTGAAGCTTTCTTT. Its translation: CASMTWDTEAFF.

This clonotype was observed a few times. This chain uses TRBV7-9 with TRBJ1-2; D gene uncertain. The germline V gene has CDR1 SEHNR and CDR2 FQNEAQ (reference sequence). This CDR3 is built from 12 residues. Trimming removed 3 bases at V and 6 bases at J, with 8 bases between. In DNA, the CDR3 is TGTGCCAGCAGCTTCGAAAGGGATGGCTACACCTTC. Translated, it gives CASSFERDGYTF.